The clone carrying this T cell receptor (beta chain) was recorded a few times. The antigen remains unidentified. These data come from a study of siplizumab effects on memory and regulatory T cells. Cells from the mixed lymphocyte reaction were cocultured for 6 days at 37°C. Clones were sequenced by immunoSEQ multiplex PCR, and TCRdb holds only the in-frame ones, with some missing. The sample consists of approximately 5,700 clones, roughly half of them appearing once. Germline-derived CDR1 and CDR2 are SQVTM and ANQGSEA. This CDR3 has 13 amino acids. Deletions cut 7 bases from V and 0 bases from J, with 10 bases between.

The rearrangement joins TRBV29-1 to TRBJ1-3; the D gene is possibly TRBD1 (6 bases). Sequenced: CFSE-low (dividing) CD8+ T cells sorted from an allogeneic mixed lymphocyte reaction. The clonotype originates from a human donor in good health; the cells came from an allogeneic mixed lymphocyte reaction. Some clones in this sample may be carry-over from other donors' samples. Written as DNA, the CDR3 is TGCAGCGGGGGGGGCGGCTCTGGAAACACCATATATTTT. The encoded protein is CSGGGGSGNTIYF. The complete variable domain, with remaining parts taken from reference TRBV29-1 and TRBJ1-3, reads SAVISQKPSRDICQRGTSLTIQCQVDSQVTMMFWYRQQPGQSLTLIATANQGSEATYESGFVIDKFPISRPNLTFSTLTVSNMSPEDSSIYLCSGGGGSGNTIYFGEGSWLTVV.